This T cell receptor beta chain derives from a study of identical twins. TCRdb re-analysed the 5' RACE reads in MiXCR, keeping a single row per CDR3 protein. The sample comprises about 690,000 distinct CDR3 sequences, less than 25% of which are singletons, and around 4.4% rests with the top ten. The CDR3 sequence is 12 residues long. Trimming stripped 6 bases from V and 6 bases from J, with 9 bases between. General observations from the study: Abundant beta clonotypes from cord blood bore fewer insertions; memory repertoires lacked this pattern. Analyses of zero insertions could, in part, be confounded by invariant MAIT and iNKT cells.

This clonotype was seen only a few times. Its antigen remains unidentified. The sample was also reused in another study, on T cells expressing NK-cell markers. This second study notes: Several donors' CD3+CD56-NKG2C+ cells were dominated by the same clonotypes. The HCMV specificity of the expanded NKG2C+ T cell clones stayed unresolved.

The gene calls are TRBV12-3 or TRBV12-4 and TRBJ2-1, with D perhaps TRBD1 (5 bases). The sequence was collected from a woman aged 18-29 years in good health. Source material: PBMCs. The CDR3 DNA is TGTGCCAGCAGGTGGGGCGGCAATGAGCAGTTCTTC. This translates into CASRWGGNEQFF.